Listed here are 30 T cell receptor beta chains from one sample, sequenced in a study of response to subunit inactivated influenza vaccine. TCRdb re-called the RT-PCR reads with MiXCR, one entry per CDR3 protein. The table includes 450,000 to 500,000 distinct CDR3 sequences, 11% detected once. This material consisted of PBMCs from blood, taken 45 days after vaccination. The receptors were gathered from a man aged 45 to 65 who received an inactivated influenza vaccine.

This clonotype has just a few counts. This sequence joins TRBV28 and TRBJ2-7; either TRBD1 or TRBD2 may fit D (6 bases each). V was clipped by 5 bases and J by 2 bases, with 28 bases between them. Germline CDR1 reads MDHEN; CDR2 reads SYDVKM. CDR3 length: 19 residues. CDR3 bases: TGTGCCAGCAGTCCCCCTTCACGACTAGGAAGAAGGGACACCTACGAGCAGTACTTC. This encodes CASSPPSRLGRRDTYEQYF.

The chain carries TRBV25-1 and TRBJ2-2; 8 bases are a match to TRBD1. The germline CDR1 and CDR2 sequences are MGHDK and SYGVNS. The length of the CDR3 is 15 residues. V lost 8 bases to trimming and J lost 0 bases; unmatched junction nucleotides: 5. The CDR3 nucleotides are TGTGCCAGCGGCAACAGGGGGACGAACACCGGGGAGCTGTTTTTT. It specifies CASGNRGTNTGELFF.

In this sample, this clonotype turned up many times. CDR3 amino acids: CASVEGLSNNSPLHF. CDR3 coding DNA: TGTGCCAGCGTAGAGGGACTGTCCAATAATTCACCCCTCCACTTT. The V call is TRBV12-3 or TRBV12-4, the J call TRBJ1-6; a possible D gene is TRBD1 (5 bases). V lost 8 bases, J lost 5 bases, and 16 bases lay in between. The CDR3 extends over 15 amino acids.

Turning to this clonotype: The CDR3 end shows no conserved phenylalanine or tryptophan, and so a read error is likely. V usage is TRBV4-3 and J usage is TRBJ2-1, with 8 nucleotides matching TRBD2. With V trimmed by 3 bases and J by 8 bases, 9 bases remained unmatched. The germline gives CDR1 LGHNA, CDR2 YSLEER. The CDR3 loop spans 15 amino acids. The CDR3 sequence is CASSHGLAITDEQFI. CDR3 nucleotide sequence: TGCGCCAGCAGCCACGGACTAGCAATTACCGATGAGCAGTTCATC.

The J gene is TRBJ1-2, the V gene TRBV3-1; D gene uncertain. Germline V lookup: CDR1 LGHDT, CDR2 YNNKEL (reference sequence). The V and J ends lost 4 bases and 2 bases respectively, with 11 bases between them. The CDR3 extends over 14 amino acids. The DNA for the CDR3 is TGTGCCAGCAGCCGGAGCCGTCTGAACTATGGCTACACCTTC. It encodes CASSRSRLNYGYTF.

This clonotype was recorded a few times. The rearrangement links TRBV3-1 to TRBJ1-6; D call uncertain. This CDR3 has 12 residues. Looked up from germline, CDR1 is LGHDT and CDR2 is YNNKEL (reference sequence). Between the trimmed V and J ends, which lost 1 base and 11 bases, there was a span of 6 bases. CDR3 sequence reads: CASSQGRAPLHF. The CDR3 nucleotides read TGTGCCAGCAGCCAAGGGAGAGCACCCCTCCACTTT.

This clonotype was detected many times. V is TRBV5-5 and J is TRBJ1-1; no reliable D call. The CDR3 contains 13 residues. CDR1 SGHKS and CDR2 YYEKEE come from the germline V gene (reference sequence). Trimming pared 4 bases from V and 1 base from J, leaving 8 bases between. The CDR3 DNA sequence: TGTGCCAGCAGCAACACAGAGAACACTGAAGCTTTCTTT. As protein: CASSNTENTEAFF.

This clonotype was seen many times. The gene calls are TRBV5-6 and TRBJ1-2; a possible D gene is TRBD1 (5 bases). This CDR3 comprises 12 residues. V was clipped by 3 bases and J by 9 bases, with 12 bases between them. The V gene's germline CDR1 is SGHDT and CDR2 YYEEEE. The CDR3 region has the DNA TGTGCCAGCAGCTCCAACCCGGGGCGCTACACCTTC. It is translated as CASSSNPGRYTF. Complete variable domain (other parts from reference TRBV5-6 and TRBJ1-2): DAGVTQSPTHLIKTRGQQVTLRCSPKSGHDTVSWYQQALGQGPQFIFQYYEEEERQRGNFPDRFSGHQFPNYSSELNVNALLLGDSALYLCASSSNPGRYTFGSGTRLTVV.

The chain employs TRBV28 and TRBJ2-7, with TRBD1 matching 7 bases. This CDR3 is 16 amino acids long. V lost 3 bases, J lost 2 bases, and 10 bases stayed unmatched. In germline, CDR1 is MDHEN, CDR2 SYDVKM. DNA of the CDR3: TGTGCCAGCAGTTTTGGCATTCGGGACAGAACCTACGAGCAGTACTTC. Translation: CASSFGIRDRTYEQYF.

The genes are TRBV6-2 or TRBV6-3 and TRBJ2-7; maybe TRBD2 (6 bases). V was pared by 2 bases and J by 4 bases, with 12 bases between. Per the germline V gene, CDR1 is MNHEY and CDR2 is SVGEGT. The CDR3 extends over 14 amino acids. The CDR3 reads CASSYGGVGYEQYF. For the CDR3, the DNA is TGTGCCAGCAGTTACGGCGGGGTCGGGTACGAGCAGTACTTC.

This clonotype was observed many times. This chain uses TRBV7-2 with TRBJ1-2; TRBD1 agrees at 11 bases. Germline loops: CDR1 SGHTA, CDR2 FQGNSA. V was pared by 5 bases and J by 4 bases, with 3 bases of the junction left unmatched. This CDR3 region has 14 residues. In nucleotides, the CDR3 is TGTGCCAGCAGCCCGGACAGGGGGCCCTATGGCTACACCTTC. It yields the protein CASSPDRGPYGYTF.

This clonotype occurred a few times. The chain uses TRBV3-1 and TRBJ1-4; D possibly corresponds to TRBD1 (5 bases). From germline, CDR1 is LGHDT and CDR2 YNNKEL (reference sequence). This CDR3 is 15 amino acids long. V was trimmed by 5 bases and J by 7 bases, leaving 17 bases between them. CDR3 sequence reads: CASSIRMGGAEKLFF. DNA of the CDR3: TGTGCCAGCAGCATCCGCATGGGCGGGGCTGAAAAACTGTTTTTT.

On this clonotype: At one of its ends the junction is not consistent with the germline gene, which may arise from a read error. This chain joins TRBV3-1 and TRBJ1-6; D may be TRBD1 (5 bases). CDR1 LGHDT and CDR2 YNNKEL come from the germline V gene (reference sequence). This CDR3 has 15 residues. CDR3 nucleotide sequence: TGTGCCTGCAGCCAAGGTGTCCGGGGGAGATCACCCCTCCACTTT. Its protein is CACSQGVRGRSPLHF.

V usage is TRBV6-2 or TRBV6-3 and J usage is TRBJ2-7, with TRBD1 matching 9 bases. The CDR3 length is 15 residues. The V segment lost 2 bases and the J segment 0 bases; nucleotides outside the gene matches: 2. CDR1 MNHEY and CDR2 SVGEGT come from the germline V gene. The CDR3 loop is CASSYATGGSYEQYF. DNA of the CDR3: TGTGCCAGCAGTTACGCGACAGGGGGCTCCTACGAGCAGTACTTC.

This clonotype turned up a few times. The V call is TRBV7-6, the J call TRBJ2-7; 12 bases line up with TRBD2. V lost 5 bases, J lost 5 bases, and 7 bases stayed unmatched. Germline lookup yields CDR1 SGHVS and CDR2 FNYEAQ. This CDR3 has 15 residues. The CDR3 loop reads CASSLRLAGANEQYF. Here the CDR3 DNA reads TGTGCCAGCAGCCTCCGACTAGCGGGAGCTAACGAGCAGTACTTC. Drawing the rest from reference TRBV7-6 and TRBJ2-7, the complete variable domain is GAGVSQSPRYKVTKRGQDVALRCDPISGHVSLYWYRQALGQGPEFLTYFNYEAQQDKSGLPNDRFSAERPEGSISTLTIQRTEQRDSAMYRCASSLRLAGANEQYFGPGTRLTVT.

This clonotype was recorded a few times. The gene calls are TRBV15 and TRBJ1-4; 9 positions agree with TRBD1. Trimming took 4 bases from V and 8 from J; bases not matched to a gene: 8. Germline V CDR1 and CDR2: LNHNV, YYDKDF (reference sequence). The CDR3 length is 15 residues. In DNA form, the CDR3 reads TGTGCCACCAGCAAGACTCCGGGACAGGGCGAAAAACTGTTTTTT. Its translation is CATSKTPGQGEKLFF.

The rearrangement uses TRBV5-1 and TRBJ2-5, with D perhaps TRBD1 (6 bases). CDR3 length equals 16 residues. Germline CDR1 reads SGHRS; CDR2 reads YFSETQ. V lost 4 bases and J 0 bases, leaving 16 bases between the germline ends. The CDR3 DNA follows: TGCGCCAGCAGCCCGGCACCGCAGGGGAACCAAGAGACCCAGTACTTC. Translation: CASSPAPQGNQETQYF.

This clonotype was seen a handful of times. CDR3 nucleotides: TGTGCCAGCAGCTTAGCGGTTTCGGCAGGGGGCCCCCTGAGCTATGGCTACACCTTC. Protein: CASSLAVSAGGPLSYGYTF. This chain links TRBV7-2 with TRBJ1-2; 8 bases agree with TRBD1. CDR3 length equals 19 residues. With V trimmed by 0 bases and J by 4 bases, 16 bases remained unmatched. Germline assignment: CDR1 SGHTA and CDR2 FQGNSA.

This clonotype was seen only a few times. This chain uses TRBV29-1 with TRBJ2-3; perhaps TRBD1 as D (6 bases). Germline V gives CDR1 SQVTM, CDR2 ANQGSEA. The germline V and J ends were trimmed by 7 bases and 4 bases, with 21 bases remaining between them. This CDR3 has 15 amino acids. DNA for the CDR3: TGCAGCGGGGCCTCAGGGGCCCGAGGGGCAGATACGCAGTATTTT. It translates to CSGASGARGADTQYF.

The chain recombines TRBV5-6 with TRBJ1-2; D is unresolved. Trimming stripped 4 bases from V and 4 bases from J, with 17 bases between. The CDR3 is 15 residues long. CDR1 and CDR2 from the germline V gene are SGHDT and YYEEEE. The CDR3 DNA sequence: TGTGCCAGCAGCACCCCCCTCGGACCTGTCTATGGCTACACCTTC. Protein sequence: CASSTPLGPVYGYTF.

This clonotype showed up just a few times. V and J are TRBV6-5 and TRBJ2-1, with TRBD2 identical over 7 bases. Germline loops: CDR1 MNHEY, CDR2 SVGAGI. The CDR3 spans 15 residues. With V trimmed by 0 bases and J by 7 bases, 6 bases remained unmatched. In DNA form, the CDR3 reads TGTGCCAGCAGTTACTCCTCGGGGGGTCGGAATGAGCAGTTCTTC. Protein product: CASSYSSGGRNEQFF.

This clonotype was recorded at least ten times. The chain is built from TRBV15 and TRBJ2-1; weak D call: TRBD1 (5 bases). Trimming took 3 bases from V and 7 from J, leaving 16 bases between them. The CDR3 has 15 residues. Germline V gene data show CDR1 as LNHNV and CDR2 as YYDKDF (reference sequence). The CDR3 DNA reads TGTGCCACCAGCAGTCACAGGAGTTCGCGGAATGAGCAGTTCTTC. Protein product: CATSSHRSSRNEQFF.

This clonotype was picked up many times. V is TRBV10-3 and J is TRBJ2-7; D is unresolved. CDR3 size: 12 residues. Deletions cut 5 bases from V and 0 bases from J, with 5 bases between. Germline CDR1 is ENHRY and CDR2 is SYGVKD. CDR3 loop: CAISPSSYEQYF. The CDR3, as DNA: TGTGCCATCAGTCCCTCCTCCTACGAGCAGTACTTC.

This sequence joins TRBV4-3 and TRBJ2-7, with D possibly TRBD1 on 6 matching bases. This CDR3 is 15 amino acids long. V was pared by 1 base and J by 2 bases, with 12 bases between. CDR1 is LGHNA, CDR2 YSLEER, per germline. In nucleotides, the CDR3 is TGCGCCAGCAGCCAAGGGACAGAAAATACCTACGAGCAGTACTTC. It encodes CASSQGTENTYEQYF.

This clonotype showed up just a few times. The DNA for the CDR3 is TGTGCCAGCAGTTACCCGACTAGCGGGAGGGCCTCAACCTACGAGCAGTACTTC. This gives the protein CASSYPTSGRASTYEQYF. V usage is TRBV6-2 or TRBV6-3 and J usage is TRBJ2-7; 14 bases match TRBD2. J gave up 2 bases and V 2 bases, and 8 bases lay outside the gene matches. Germline V lookup: CDR1 MNHEY, CDR2 SVGEGT. CDR3 length: 18 amino acids.

This chain joins TRBV12-3 or TRBV12-4 and TRBJ2-4; D may be TRBD1 (6 bases). Trimming took 7 bases from V and 3 from J, leaving 13 bases between them. The CDR3 is 14 residues long. The chain's CDR3 is CASTQGFGKNIQYF. CDR3 nucleotide sequence: TGTGCCAGCACCCAGGGGTTCGGCAAAAACATTCAGTACTTC.

In its sample, this clonotype was seen a few times. The chain carries TRBV4-3 and TRBJ1-2, with a weak D call TRBD1 (5 bases). The V gene's germline CDR1 is LGHNA and CDR2 YSLEER. This CDR3 contains 14 residues. V lost 0 bases, J lost 4 bases, and 9 bases lay in between. The chain's CDR3 is CASSQDRVVYGYTF. CDR3 in DNA: TGCGCCAGCAGCCAAGACAGGGTGGTCTATGGCTACACCTTC.

J is TRBJ1-5 and V is TRBV3-1, with TRBD1 matching over 10 bases. The CDR3 length is 15 residues. V lost 1 base, J lost 5 bases, and 2 bases stayed unmatched. Germline CDR1 is LGHDT and CDR2 is YNNKEL (reference sequence). The CDR3 DNA reads as TGTGCCAGCAGCCAAGGACAGGGGGCATATCAGCCCCAGCATTTT. Translated, it gives CASSQGQGAYQPQHF.

Many counts were recorded for this clonotype. This chain connects TRBV2 to TRBJ2-1; D not certain. V was trimmed by 7 bases and J by 4 bases, leaving 11 bases between them. CDR1 and CDR2 (germline): SNHLY, FYNNEI. The CDR3 sequence is 13 residues long. The CDR3 DNA reads as TGTGCCAGCACACGACTCCTTTACAATGAGCAGTTCTTC. As protein: CASTRLLYNEQFF.

The chain carries TRBV7-2 and TRBJ2-7; no definite D call. The germline V and J ends were trimmed by 5 bases and 5 bases, with 13 bases remaining between them. The CDR3 runs 13 residues. Germline assignment: CDR1 SGHTA and CDR2 FQGNSA. The CDR3 here is CASSVRRVDEQYF. The CDR3, as DNA: TGTGCCAGCAGCGTTCGGAGAGTAGACGAGCAGTACTTC.